Listed below are T cell receptor beta chains from one sample, sequenced in a study of T cell responses to AZD1222 COVID-19 vaccine. Sequencing used immunoSEQ multiplex PCR; TCRdb keeps in-frame clones, though not all of them. The top ten hold less than 6% of the sample, which has roughly 99,000 clones, nearly 90% seen once. Here the sequenced sample was peripheral blood, taken 28 days after the second AZD1222 dose. The receptors come from an adult who received the AZD1222 COVID-19 vaccine. CDR3s leave out the opening cysteine and the closing phenylalanine or tryptophan.

V gene,J gene,CDR3 protein
TRBV27,TRBJ2-5,ASTEETQY
TRBV6-5,TRBJ1-6,ASSLDRGNSPLH
TRBV2,TRBJ1-1,ASLRDFNTEAF
TRBV24-1,TRBJ2-5,ATSDHRGSWETQY
TRBV9,TRBJ1-1,ASSVEGQTNTEAF
TRBV9,TRBJ2-7,ASSWGGSYEQY
TRBV2,TRBJ2-7,ASTAAYEQY
TRBV19,TRBJ2-5,ASSIGRGLAGAGETQY
TRBV6-5,TRBJ1-2,ASTLTSGTTYGYT
TRBV6-2/TRBV6-3,TRBJ2-3,ASSYSPSGGTTDTQY
TRBV3-1/TRBV3-2,TRBJ1-2,ASSPGTAYGYT
TRBV5-6,TRBJ1-5,ASSLGINQPQH
TRBV7-8,TRBJ1-5,ASSLAGIQPQH
TRBV5-5,TRBJ2-2,ASSFFTRGTVTGELF
TRBV4-1,TRBJ1-5,ASSPNRGNQPQH
TRBV7-2,TRBJ2-6,ASSLVRAGANVLT
TRBV30,TRBJ1-1,AWSQIDRQNTEAF
TRBV2,TRBJ1-1,ASSGSRDRGTEAF
TRBV11-3,TRBJ2-1,ASSLDQGGSSVSNEQF
TRBV29-1,TRBJ2-7,SVNGGFHEQY
TRBV18,TRBJ1-1,ASSQFTSPAF
TRBV4-1,TRBJ2-5,ASSQDPALAGQETQY
TRBV7-2,TRBJ1-4,ASRRTSTTNEKLF
TRBV19,TRBJ1-5,ASSRDRAPQPQH